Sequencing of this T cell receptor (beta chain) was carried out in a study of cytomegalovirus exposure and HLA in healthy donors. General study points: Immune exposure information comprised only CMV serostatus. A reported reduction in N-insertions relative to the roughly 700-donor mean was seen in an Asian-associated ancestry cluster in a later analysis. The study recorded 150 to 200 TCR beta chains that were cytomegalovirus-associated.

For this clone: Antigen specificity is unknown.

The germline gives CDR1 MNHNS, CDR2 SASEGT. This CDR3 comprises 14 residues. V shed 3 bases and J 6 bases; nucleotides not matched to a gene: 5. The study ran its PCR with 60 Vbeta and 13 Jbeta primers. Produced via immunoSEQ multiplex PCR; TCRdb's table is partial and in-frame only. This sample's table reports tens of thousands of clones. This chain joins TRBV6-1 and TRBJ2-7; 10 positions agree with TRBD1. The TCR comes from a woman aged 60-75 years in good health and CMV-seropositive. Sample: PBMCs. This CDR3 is CASSEGQGRREQYF. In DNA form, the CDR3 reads TGTGCCAGCAGTGAGGGACAGGGGAGGCGCGAGCAGTACTTC.